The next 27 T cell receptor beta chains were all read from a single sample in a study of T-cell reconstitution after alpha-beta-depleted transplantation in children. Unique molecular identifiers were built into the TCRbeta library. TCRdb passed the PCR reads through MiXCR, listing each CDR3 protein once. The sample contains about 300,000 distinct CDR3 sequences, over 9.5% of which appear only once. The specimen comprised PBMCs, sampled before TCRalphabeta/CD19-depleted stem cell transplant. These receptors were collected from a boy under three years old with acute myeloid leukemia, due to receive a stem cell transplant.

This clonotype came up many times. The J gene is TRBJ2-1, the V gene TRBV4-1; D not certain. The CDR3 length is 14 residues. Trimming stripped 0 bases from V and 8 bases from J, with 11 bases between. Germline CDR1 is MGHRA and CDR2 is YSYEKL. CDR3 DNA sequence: TGCGCCAGCAGCCAAGATTACAGTCTCCATGAGCAGTTCTTC. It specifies CASSQDYSLHEQFF.

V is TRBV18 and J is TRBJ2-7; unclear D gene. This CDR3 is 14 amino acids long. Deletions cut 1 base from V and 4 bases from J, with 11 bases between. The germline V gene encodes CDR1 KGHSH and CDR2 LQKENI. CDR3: CASSPRNSPYEQYF. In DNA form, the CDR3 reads TGTGCCAGCTCACCACGAAACAGCCCATACGAGCAGTACTTC. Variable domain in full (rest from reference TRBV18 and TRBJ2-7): NAGVMQNPRHLVRRRGQEARLRCSPMKGHSHVYWYRQLPEEGLKFMVYLQKENIIDESGMPKERFSAEFPKEGPSILRIQQVVRGDSAAYFCASSPRNSPYEQYFGPGTRLTVT.

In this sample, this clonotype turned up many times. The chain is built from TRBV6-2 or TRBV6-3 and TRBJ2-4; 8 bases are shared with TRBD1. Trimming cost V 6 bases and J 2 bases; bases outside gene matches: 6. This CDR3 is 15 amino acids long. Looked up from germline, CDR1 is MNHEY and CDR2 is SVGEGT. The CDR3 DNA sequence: TGTGCCAGCAGATTTCGACAGGGGACCAAAAACATTCAGTACTTC. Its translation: CASRFRQGTKNIQYF.

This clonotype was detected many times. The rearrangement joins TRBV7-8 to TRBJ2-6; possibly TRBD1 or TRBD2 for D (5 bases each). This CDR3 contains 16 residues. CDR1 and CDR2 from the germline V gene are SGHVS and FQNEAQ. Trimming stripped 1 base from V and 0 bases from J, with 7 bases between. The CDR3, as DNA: TGTGCCAGCAGCTTAGAGGGGAGCTCTGGGGCCAACGTCCTGACTTTC. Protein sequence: CASSLEGSSGANVLTF.

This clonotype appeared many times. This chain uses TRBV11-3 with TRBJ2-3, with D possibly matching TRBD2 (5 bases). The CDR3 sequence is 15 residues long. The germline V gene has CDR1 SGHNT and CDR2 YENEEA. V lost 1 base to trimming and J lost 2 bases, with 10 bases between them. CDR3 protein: CASSLGGLLTDTQYF. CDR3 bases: TGTGCCAGCAGCTTAGGTGGACTCCTCACAGATACGCAGTATTTT.

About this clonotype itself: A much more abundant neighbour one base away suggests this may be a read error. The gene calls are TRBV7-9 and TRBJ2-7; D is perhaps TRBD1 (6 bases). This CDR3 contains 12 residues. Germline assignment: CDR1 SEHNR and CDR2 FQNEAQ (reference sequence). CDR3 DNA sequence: TGTACCAGCAGGAAGACAGGTTACGAGCAGTACTTC. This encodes CTSRKTGYEQYF.

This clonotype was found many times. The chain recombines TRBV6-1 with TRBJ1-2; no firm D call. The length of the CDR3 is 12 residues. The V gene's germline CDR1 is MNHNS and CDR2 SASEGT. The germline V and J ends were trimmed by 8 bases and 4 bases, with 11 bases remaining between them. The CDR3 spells CASSVSAYGYTF. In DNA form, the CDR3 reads TGTGCCAGCTCAGTGTCCGCCTATGGCTACACCTTC.

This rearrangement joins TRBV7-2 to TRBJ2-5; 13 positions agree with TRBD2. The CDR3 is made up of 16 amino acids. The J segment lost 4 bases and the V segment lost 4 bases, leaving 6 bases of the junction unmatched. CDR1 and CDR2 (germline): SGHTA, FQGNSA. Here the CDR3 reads CASSWTGTSGTETQYF. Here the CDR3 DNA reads TGTGCCAGCAGCTGGACCGGGACTAGCGGGACAGAGACCCAGTACTTC.

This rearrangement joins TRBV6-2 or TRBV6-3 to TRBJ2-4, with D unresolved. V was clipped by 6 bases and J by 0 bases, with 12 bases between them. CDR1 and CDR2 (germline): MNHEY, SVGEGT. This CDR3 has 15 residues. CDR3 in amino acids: CASSFGRLAKNIQYF. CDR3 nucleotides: TGTGCCAGCAGCTTCGGACGGCTAGCCAAAAACATTCAGTACTTC.

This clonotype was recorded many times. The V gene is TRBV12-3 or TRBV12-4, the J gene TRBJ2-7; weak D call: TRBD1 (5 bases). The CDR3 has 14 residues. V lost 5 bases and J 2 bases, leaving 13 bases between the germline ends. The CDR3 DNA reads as TGTGCCAGCAGTAGGCACAGGCGAACCTACGAGCAGTACTTC. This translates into CASSRHRRTYEQYF.

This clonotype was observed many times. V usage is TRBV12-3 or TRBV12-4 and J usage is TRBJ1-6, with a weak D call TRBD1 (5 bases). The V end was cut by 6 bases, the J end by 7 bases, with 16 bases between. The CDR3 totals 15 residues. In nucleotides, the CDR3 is TGTGCCAGCAGCGCGGTGGGAGAGGGGAATTCACCCCTCCACTTT. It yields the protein CASSAVGEGNSPLHF.

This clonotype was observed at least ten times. The CDR3 coding sequence is TGTGCCAGCAGTTTCGGGAGGACAGGCCAGAATTCACCCCTCCACTTT. Translation: CASSFGRTGQNSPLHF. The V and J genes are TRBV28 and TRBJ1-6; TRBD1 agrees at 7 bases. This CDR3 is 16 amino acids long. V lost 3 bases and J lost 7; bases outside the gene matches: 9. Germline CDR1 reads MDHEN; CDR2 reads SYDVKM.

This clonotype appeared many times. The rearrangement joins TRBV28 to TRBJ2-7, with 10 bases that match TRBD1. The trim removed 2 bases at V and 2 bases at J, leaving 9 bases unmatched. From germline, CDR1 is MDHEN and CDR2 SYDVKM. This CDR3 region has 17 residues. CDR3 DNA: TGTGCCAGCAGTTTACCCGGGACAGGGGATAAGGCCTACGAGCAGTACTTC. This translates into CASSLPGTGDKAYEQYF.

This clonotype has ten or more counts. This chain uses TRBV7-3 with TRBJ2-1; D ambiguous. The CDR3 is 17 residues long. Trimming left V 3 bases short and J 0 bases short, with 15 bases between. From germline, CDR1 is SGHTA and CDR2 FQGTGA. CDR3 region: CASSLVPIHSSYNEQFF. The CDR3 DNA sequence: TGTGCCAGCAGCTTGGTCCCAATCCACTCCTCCTACAATGAGCAGTTCTTC. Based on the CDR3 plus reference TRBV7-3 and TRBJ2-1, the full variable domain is GAGVSQTPSNKVTEKGKYVELRCDPISGHTALYWYRQSLGQGPEFLIYFQGTGAADDSGLPNDRFFAVRPEGSVSTLKIQRTERGDSAVYLCASSLVPIHSSYNEQFFGPGTRLTVL.

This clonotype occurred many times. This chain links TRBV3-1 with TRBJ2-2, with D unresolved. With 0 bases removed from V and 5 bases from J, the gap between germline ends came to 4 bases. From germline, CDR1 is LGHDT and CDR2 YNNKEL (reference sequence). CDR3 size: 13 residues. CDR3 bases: TGTGCCAGCAGCCAAGATAGAACCGGGGAGCTGTTTTTT. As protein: CASSQDRTGELFF.

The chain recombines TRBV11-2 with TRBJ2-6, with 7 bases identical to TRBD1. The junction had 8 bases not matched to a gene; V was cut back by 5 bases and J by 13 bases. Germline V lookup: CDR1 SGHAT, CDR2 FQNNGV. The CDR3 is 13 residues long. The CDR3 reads CASSPGTAQVLTF. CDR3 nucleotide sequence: TGTGCCAGCAGCCCCGGGACAGCACAAGTCCTGACTTTC.

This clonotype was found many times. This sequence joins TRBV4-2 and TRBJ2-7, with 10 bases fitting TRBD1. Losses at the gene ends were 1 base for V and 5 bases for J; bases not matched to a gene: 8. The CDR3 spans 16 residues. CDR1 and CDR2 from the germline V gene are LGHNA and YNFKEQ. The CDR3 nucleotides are TGTGCCAGCAGCCAAGCCGGGACAGGGGTTTTGAACGAGCAGTACTTC. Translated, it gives CASSQAGTGVLNEQYF.

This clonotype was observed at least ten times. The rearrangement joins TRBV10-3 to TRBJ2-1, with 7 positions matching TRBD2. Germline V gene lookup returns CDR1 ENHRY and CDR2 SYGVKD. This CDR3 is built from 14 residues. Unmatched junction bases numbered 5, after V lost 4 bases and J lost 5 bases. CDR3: CAISGVRGNNEQFF. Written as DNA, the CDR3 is TGTGCCATCAGTGGCGTGCGGGGGAACAATGAGCAGTTCTTC.

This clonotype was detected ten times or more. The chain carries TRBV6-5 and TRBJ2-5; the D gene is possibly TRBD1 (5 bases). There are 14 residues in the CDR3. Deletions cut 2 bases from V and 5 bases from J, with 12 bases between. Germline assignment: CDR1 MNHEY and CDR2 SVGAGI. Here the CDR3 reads CASSYLTGGETQYF. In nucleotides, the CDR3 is TGTGCCAGCAGTTACCTCACAGGTGGCGAGACCCAGTACTTC.

The CDR3 protein is CASLLGGKGYTF. Written as DNA, the CDR3 is TGTGCCAGTCTTCTGGGGGGAAAAGGCTACACCTTC. This chain connects TRBV12-3 or TRBV12-4 to TRBJ1-2, with TRBD1 as a possible D gene (5 bases). Trimming cost V 9 bases and J 8 bases, with 16 bases left between them. This CDR3 has 12 amino acids.

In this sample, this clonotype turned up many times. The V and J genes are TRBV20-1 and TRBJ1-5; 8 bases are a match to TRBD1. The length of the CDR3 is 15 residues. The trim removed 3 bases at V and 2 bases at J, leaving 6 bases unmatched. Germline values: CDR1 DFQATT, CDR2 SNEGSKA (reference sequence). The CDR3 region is CSARSGQVGNQPQHF. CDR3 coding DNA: TGCAGTGCTAGGTCGGGACAGGTCGGCAATCAGCCCCAGCATTTT.

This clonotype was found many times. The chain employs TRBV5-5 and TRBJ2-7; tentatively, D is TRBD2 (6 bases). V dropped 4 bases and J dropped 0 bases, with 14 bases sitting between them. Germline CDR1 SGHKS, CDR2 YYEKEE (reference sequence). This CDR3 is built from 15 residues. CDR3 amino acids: CASSLGLASSYEQYF. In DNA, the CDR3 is TGTGCCAGCAGCCTAGGCCTAGCGTCCTCCTACGAGCAGTACTTC.

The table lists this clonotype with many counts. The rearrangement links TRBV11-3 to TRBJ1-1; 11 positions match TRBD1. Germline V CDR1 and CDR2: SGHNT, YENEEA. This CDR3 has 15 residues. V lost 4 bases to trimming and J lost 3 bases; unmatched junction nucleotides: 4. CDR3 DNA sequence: TGTGCCAGCAGCTCCCGGGACAGGGGGTACACTGAAGCTTTCTTT. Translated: CASSSRDRGYTEAFF.

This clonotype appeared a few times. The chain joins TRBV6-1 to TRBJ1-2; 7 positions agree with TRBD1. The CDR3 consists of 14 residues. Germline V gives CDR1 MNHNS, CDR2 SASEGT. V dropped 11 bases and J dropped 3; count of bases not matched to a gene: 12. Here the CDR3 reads CAHRGEGADYGYTF. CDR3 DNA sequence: TGTGCCCATCGAGGTGAGGGGGCTGACTATGGCTACACCTTC.

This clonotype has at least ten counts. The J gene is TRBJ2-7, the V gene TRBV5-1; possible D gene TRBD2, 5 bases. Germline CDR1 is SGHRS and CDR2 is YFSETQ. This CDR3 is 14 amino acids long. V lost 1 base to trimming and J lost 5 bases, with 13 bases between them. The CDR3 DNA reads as TGCGCCAGCAGCTTGAATCAGGACGGGGACGAGCAGTACTTC. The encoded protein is CASSLNQDGDEQYF.

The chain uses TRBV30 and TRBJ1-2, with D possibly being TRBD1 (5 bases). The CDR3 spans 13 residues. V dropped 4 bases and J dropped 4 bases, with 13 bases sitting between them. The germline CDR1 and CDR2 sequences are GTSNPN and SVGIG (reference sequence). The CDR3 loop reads CAWNPGPPYGYTF. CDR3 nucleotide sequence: TGTGCCTGGAACCCGGGGCCACCCTATGGCTACACCTTC.

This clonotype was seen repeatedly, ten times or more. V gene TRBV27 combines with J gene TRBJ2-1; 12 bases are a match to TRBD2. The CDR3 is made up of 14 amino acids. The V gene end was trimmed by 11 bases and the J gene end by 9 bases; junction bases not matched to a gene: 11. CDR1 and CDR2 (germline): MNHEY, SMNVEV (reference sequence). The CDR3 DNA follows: TGTGCCGTCTCCGGGACTAGCGGGCGGGTTGAGCAGTTCTTC. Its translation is CAVSGTSGRVEQFF.